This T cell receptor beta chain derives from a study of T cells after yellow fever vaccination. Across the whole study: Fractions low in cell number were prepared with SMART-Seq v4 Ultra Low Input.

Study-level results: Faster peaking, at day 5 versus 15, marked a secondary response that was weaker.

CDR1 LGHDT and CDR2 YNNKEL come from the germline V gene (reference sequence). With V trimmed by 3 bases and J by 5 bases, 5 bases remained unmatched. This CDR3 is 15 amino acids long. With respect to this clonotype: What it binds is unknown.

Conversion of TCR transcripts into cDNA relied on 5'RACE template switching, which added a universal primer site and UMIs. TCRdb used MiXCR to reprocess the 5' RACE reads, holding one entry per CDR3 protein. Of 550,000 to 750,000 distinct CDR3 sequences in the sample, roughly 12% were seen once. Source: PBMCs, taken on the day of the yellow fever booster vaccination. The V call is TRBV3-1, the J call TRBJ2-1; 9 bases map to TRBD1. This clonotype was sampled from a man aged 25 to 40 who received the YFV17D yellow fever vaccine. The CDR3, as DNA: TGTGCCAGCAGCCATTCCGGGACAGGGAACAATGAGCAGTTCTTC. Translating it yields CASSHSGTGNNEQFF.